Shown below are 17 T cell receptor beta chains from a single sample sequenced in a study of shared clonotypes between healthy human individuals. Some clones are missing from TCRdb's copy, which holds only in-frame ones; the method was immunoSEQ multiplex PCR. The sample shows some 700,000 clones, 90% of them seen only once. Input material: memory CD8+ T cells from PBMCs. Sample subset: CD45RO+ cells pooled with CCR7-negative TemRA cells. These receptors originate from a man aged 18 to 29 in good health. Some clones in this sample may be carry-over from other donors' samples.

Concerning this clone itself: A read error may account for a junction end that differs from germline. This rearrangement joins TRBV7-9 to TRBJ2-7; 9 bases are shared with TRBD2. CDR3 length equals 15 residues. From germline, CDR1 is SEHNR and CDR2 FQNEAQ (reference sequence). The CDR3 nucleotides are TGCGCCAGCAGCCAGGCTAGCGGGGCTCCCTACGAGCAGTACTTC. It is translated as CASSQASGAPYEQYF.

The V gene is TRBV5-1, the J gene TRBJ1-4; TRBD1 matches at 9 bases. The germline gives CDR1 SGHRS, CDR2 YFSETQ. V gave up 3 bases and J gave up 7 bases; unmatched junction bases: 4. The CDR3 totals 14 residues. This chain's CDR3 is CASSWTGAGEKLFF. DNA of the CDR3: TGCGCCAGCAGCTGGACAGGGGCTGGTGAAAAACTGTTTTTT.

This chain connects TRBV9 to TRBJ2-1, with D perhaps TRBD1 or TRBD2 (5 bases each). The CDR3 loop spans 14 amino acids. CDR1 and CDR2 (germline): SGDLS, YYNGEE. V was cut by 3 bases and J by 3 bases, with 10 bases left in between. The chain's CDR3 is CASSAGGRYNEQFF. Written as DNA, the CDR3 is TGTGCCAGCAGCGCTGGGGGACGCTACAATGAGCAGTTCTTC. Complete variable domain (other parts from reference TRBV9 and TRBJ2-1): DSGVTQTPKHLITATGQRVTLRCSPRSGDLSVYWYQQSLDQGLQFLIQYYNGEERAKGNILERFSAQQFPDLHSELNLSSLELGDSALYFCASSAGGRYNEQFFGPGTRLTVL.

The chain uses TRBV15 and TRBJ2-7, with D possibly TRBD1 on 6 matching bases. Trimming stripped 0 bases from V and 10 bases from J, with 43 bases between. The CDR3 runs to 23 residues. Germline V gives CDR1 LNHNV, CDR2 YYDKDF (reference sequence). The chain's CDR3 is CATSRDGIRDTARNGVSSAGQYF. In DNA form, the CDR3 reads TGTGCCACCAGCAGAGATGGTATTCGGGACACCGCCAGGAATGGGGTTTCTAGTGCTGGCCAGTACTTC.

The rearrangement uses TRBV7-8 and TRBJ2-1; 8 nucleotides agree with TRBD2. With 0 bases clipped from V and 2 bases from J, the junction kept 0 bases outside the gene matches. CDR1 and CDR2 from the germline V gene are SGHVS and FQNEAQ. The CDR3 covers 15 residues. In DNA form, the CDR3 reads TGTGCCAGCAGCTTAGCACTAGCGGCCTACAATGAGCAGTTCTTC. Translated, it gives CASSLALAAYNEQFF.

The chain is built from TRBV19 and TRBJ1-2; 9 bases line up with TRBD1. V shed 5 bases, J shed 5 bases, and the junction held 6 bases outside the gene matches. The V gene's germline CDR1 is LNHDA and CDR2 SQIVND (reference sequence). This CDR3 spans 14 amino acids. The CDR3 is CASSVTTGGYGYTF. CDR3 coding DNA: TGTGCCAGTAGTGTCACGACAGGGGGGTATGGCTACACCTTC.

This chain uses TRBV28 with TRBJ1-1; 7 bases are a match to TRBD1. The CDR3 extends over 11 amino acids. J was trimmed by 7 bases and V by 10 bases; bases with no gene match: 6. Per the germline V gene, CDR1 is MDHEN and CDR2 is SYDVKM. CDR3 sequence (DNA): TGTGCCACCGACAGGGTGGGTGAAGCTTTCTTT. Encoded protein: CATDRVGEAFF.

In its sample, this clone was seen once. The rearrangement links TRBV27 to TRBJ2-3, with no clear D. CDR3 length: 14 residues. The germline V gene encodes CDR1 MNHEY and CDR2 SMNVEV (reference sequence). The V end lost 4 bases, the J end lost 0 bases, and 8 bases lay between the germline ends. CDR3 in amino acids: CASSSRMSTDTQYF. In DNA, the CDR3 is TGTGCCAGCAGTTCTAGGATGAGCACAGATACGCAGTATTTT.

V is TRBV5-3 and J is TRBJ1-2; tentatively, D is TRBD1 (5 bases). TRBV5-3 is classed as an ORF, of uncertain function. V shed 4 bases and J shed 8 bases, with 12 bases lying between them. The CDR3 totals 12 residues. For the CDR3, the DNA is TGTGCCAGAAGCCCCGGGACCGAGGGCTACACCTTC. Protein sequence: CARSPGTEGYTF.

The chain carries TRBV28 and TRBJ2-1; 8 nucleotides align to TRBD1. The V and J ends lost 1 base and 7 bases, in that order; junction bases with no gene match: 3. The CDR3 covers 14 residues. Germline CDR1 is MDHEN and CDR2 is SYDVKM. For the CDR3, the DNA is TGTGCCAGCAGTTTATTCAGGACAGGGAATGAGCAGTTCTTC. Protein sequence: CASSLFRTGNEQFF.

The chain employs TRBV10-2 and TRBJ2-7; possibly TRBD2 for D (6 bases). The ends were cut back, 6 bases at V and 5 bases at J, with 14 bases in the middle. Germline V CDR1 and CDR2: WSHSY, SAAADI. The CDR3 totals 13 residues. Here the CDR3 DNA reads TGCGCCAGCAGCGTCAACGGGAGAGACGAGCAGTACTTC. Encoded protein: CASSVNGRDEQYF.

The chain has TRBV28 and TRBJ2-7; D is ambiguous. Germline V gene sequence: CDR1 MDHEN, CDR2 SYDVKM. The CDR3 consists of 13 residues. V was trimmed by 3 bases and J by 1 base, leaving 7 bases between them. The DNA of the CDR3 is TGTGCCAGCAGTTTGGACCTATCCTACGAGCAGTACTTC. Translating gives CASSLDLSYEQYF.

This rearrangement joins TRBV2 to TRBJ2-7; unclear D gene. Germline CDR1 reads SNHLY; CDR2 reads FYNNEI. Trimming shortened V by 2 bases and J by 4 bases, and 6 bases separated the two germline ends. CDR3 length: 12 amino acids. CDR3 sequence (DNA): TGTGCCAGCAGTGAATCGCCGTACGAGCAGTACTTC. It is translated as CASSESPYEQYF.

This chain connects TRBV5-1 to TRBJ2-4; 8 nucleotides match TRBD1. V lost 4 bases, J lost 1 base, and 4 bases stayed unmatched. Germline V lookup: CDR1 SGHRS, CDR2 YFSETQ. This CDR3 contains 15 residues. CDR3 sequence reads: CASSLTGVAKNIQYF. DNA for the CDR3: TGCGCCAGCAGCCTGACAGGGGTTGCCAAAAACATTCAGTACTTC.

The V call is TRBV28, the J call TRBJ2-7; TRBD2 might be the D (5 bases). V was trimmed by 1 base and J by 2 bases, leaving 12 bases between them. The CDR3 loop spans 15 amino acids. Germline CDR1 and CDR2: MDHEN and SYDVKM. CDR3 residues: CASSLLRGRTYEQYF. CDR3 DNA sequence: TGTGCCAGCAGTTTATTACGGGGTCGGACCTACGAGCAGTACTTC.

A single count supports this clone. The chain uses TRBV5-1 and TRBJ2-7; possibly TRBD1 or TRBD2 for D (5 bases each). Per the germline V gene, CDR1 is SGHRS and CDR2 is YFSETQ. Between the trimmed V and J ends, which lost 4 bases and 6 bases, there was a span of 20 bases. The CDR3 has 15 amino acids. CDR3 residues: CASSHAAGTSFEQYF. CDR3 sequence (DNA): TGCGCCAGCAGCCATGCGGCCGGGACCTCTTTCGAGCAGTACTTC. Together with reference TRBV5-1 and TRBJ2-7, the CDR3 gives the full variable domain: KAGVTQTPRYLIKTRGQQVTLSCSPISGHRSVSWYQQTPGQGLQFLFEYFSETQRNKGNFPGRFSGRQFSNSRSEMNVSTLELGDSALYLCASSHAAGTSFEQYFGPGTRLTVT.

The gene calls are TRBV9 and TRBJ2-3; TRBD1 or TRBD2 may be the D gene (5 bases each). Germline CDR1 and CDR2: SGDLS and YYNGEE. The CDR3 has 16 amino acids. V gave up 3 bases and J gave up 1 base, with 15 bases separating them. The CDR3 DNA reads as TGTGCCAGCAGCGCCCGGGGCATTGAGGGCACAGATACGCAGTATTTT. It is translated as CASSARGIEGTDTQYF.